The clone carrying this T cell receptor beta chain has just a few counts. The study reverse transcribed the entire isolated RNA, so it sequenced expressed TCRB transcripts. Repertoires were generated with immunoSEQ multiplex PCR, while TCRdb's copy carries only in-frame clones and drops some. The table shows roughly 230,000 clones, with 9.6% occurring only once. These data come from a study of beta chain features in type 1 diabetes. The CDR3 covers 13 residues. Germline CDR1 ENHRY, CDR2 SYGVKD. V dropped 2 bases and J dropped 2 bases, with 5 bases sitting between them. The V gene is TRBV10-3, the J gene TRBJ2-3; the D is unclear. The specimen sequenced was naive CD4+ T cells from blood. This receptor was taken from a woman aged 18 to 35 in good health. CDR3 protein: CAISEPNTDTQYF. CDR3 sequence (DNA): TGTGCCATCAGTGAGCCAAACACAGATACGCAGTATTTT.